This T cell receptor beta chain comes out of a study of T cell responses to AZD1222 COVID-19 vaccine. The protocol was immunoSEQ multiplex PCR, while the TCRdb copy is restricted to in-frame clones and leaves out a portion. Found here are approximately 110,000 clones, approximately 92% of them singletons; the top ten hold more than 6%. Germline V gene data show CDR1 as KGHDR and CDR2 as SFDVKD. Trimming took 4 bases from V and 0 from J, leaving 14 bases between them. The CDR3 is 17 amino acids. Sample: peripheral blood, taken 28 days after the second AZD1222 dose. The chain carries TRBV24-1 and TRBJ1-4, with TRBD1 as a possible D gene (5 bases). This TCR came from an adult who received the AZD1222 COVID-19 vaccine. The CDR3: CATSDVRDGATNEKLFF. In DNA form, the CDR3 reads TGTGCCACCAGTGACGTCCGGGACGGCGCAACTAATGAAAAACTGTTTTTT.